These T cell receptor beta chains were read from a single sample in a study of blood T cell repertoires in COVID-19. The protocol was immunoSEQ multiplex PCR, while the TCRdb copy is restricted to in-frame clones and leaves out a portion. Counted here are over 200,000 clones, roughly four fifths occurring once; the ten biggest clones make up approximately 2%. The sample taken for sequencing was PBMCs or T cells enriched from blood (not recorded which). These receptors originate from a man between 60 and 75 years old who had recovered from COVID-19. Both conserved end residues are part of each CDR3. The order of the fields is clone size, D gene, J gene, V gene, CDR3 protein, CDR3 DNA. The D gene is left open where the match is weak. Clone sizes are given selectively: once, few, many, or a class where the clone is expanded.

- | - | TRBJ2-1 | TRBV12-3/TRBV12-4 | CASSFLNEQFF | TGTGCCAGCAGTTTCCTTAATGAGCAGTTCTTC
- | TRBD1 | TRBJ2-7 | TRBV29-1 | CSVEVPETGPPYEQYF | TGCAGCGTTGAAGTCCCTGAGACAGGGCCGCCCTACGAGCAGTACTTC
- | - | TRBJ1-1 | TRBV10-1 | CASTPGGNTEAFF | TGCGCCAGCACCCCCGGGGGGAACACTGAAGCTTTCTTT
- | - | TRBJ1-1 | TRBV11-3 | CASSILQGSTEAFF | TGTGCCAGCAGCATACTTCAGGGGAGCACTGAAGCTTTCTTT
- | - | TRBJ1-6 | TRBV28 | CASSTGGSYNSPLHF | TGTGCCAGCAGCACCGGGGGGTCCTATAATTCACCCCTCCACTTT
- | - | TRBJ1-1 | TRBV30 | CAWSVGGTEAFF | TGTGCCTGGAGTGTAGGGGGCACTGAAGCTTTCTTT
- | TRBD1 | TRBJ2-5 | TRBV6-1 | CASSEPRTGVSLETQYF | TGTGCCAGCAGTGAACCCCGGACAGGGGTATCCCTAGAGACCCAGTACTTC
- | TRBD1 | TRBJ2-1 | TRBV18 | CASSPTGTVSYNEQFF | TGTGCCAGCTCACCAACCGGGACAGTCTCCTACAATGAGCAGTTCTTC
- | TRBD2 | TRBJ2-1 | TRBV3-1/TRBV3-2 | CASSQGTSGGSYNEQFF | TGTGCCAGCAGCCAAGGGACTAGCGGGGGCTCCTACAATGAGCAGTTCTTC
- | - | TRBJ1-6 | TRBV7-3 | CASSQNRDSPLHF | TGTGCCAGCAGCCAAAACAGGGATTCACCCCTCCACTTT
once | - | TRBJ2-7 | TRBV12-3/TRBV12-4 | CASSPTGSYEQYF | TGTGCCAGCAGTCCCACAGGGTCCTACGAGCAGTACTTC
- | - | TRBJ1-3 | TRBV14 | CASSPRDLASGNTIYF | TGTGCCAGCAGCCCCCGTGACTTGGCCTCTGGAAACACCATATATTTT
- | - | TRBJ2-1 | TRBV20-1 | CSARPFNEQFF | TGCAGTGCTAGACCCTTTAATGAGCAGTTCTTC
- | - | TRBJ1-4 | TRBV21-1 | CASSTRGATVVATNEKLFF | TGTGCCAGCAGCACGCGGGGGGCGACAGTAGTTGCAACTAATGAAAAACTGTTTTTT
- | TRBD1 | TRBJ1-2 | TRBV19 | CASSTTGDYYGYTF | TGTGCCAGTAGTACAACAGGGGACTACTATGGCTACACCTTC
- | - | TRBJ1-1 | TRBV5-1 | CASSLGGLEAFF | TGCGCCAGCAGCTTGGGAGGGCTTGAAGCTTTCTTT
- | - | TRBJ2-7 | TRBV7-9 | CASSSSALSEQYF | TGTGCCAGCAGCTCCAGTGCCCTCTCCGAGCAGTACTTC
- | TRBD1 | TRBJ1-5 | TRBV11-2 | CASSRDRDQPQHF | TGTGCCAGCAGCCGCGACAGGGATCAGCCCCAGCATTTT
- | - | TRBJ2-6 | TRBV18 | CASSPQPSGANVLTF | TGTGCCAGCTCACCACAGCCGTCTGGGGCCAACGTCCTGACTTTC
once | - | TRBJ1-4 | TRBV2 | CASSTGPTNEKLFF | TGTGCCAGCAGTACAGGGCCTACTAATGAAAAACTGTTTTTT
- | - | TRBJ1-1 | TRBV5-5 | CASSLPPGDTEAFF | TGTGCCAGCAGCCTACCCCCGGGAGACACTGAAGCTTTCTTT
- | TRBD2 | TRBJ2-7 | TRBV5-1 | CASSLMTSGGYEQYF | TGCGCCAGCAGCTTAATGACTAGCGGGGGCTACGAGCAGTACTTC